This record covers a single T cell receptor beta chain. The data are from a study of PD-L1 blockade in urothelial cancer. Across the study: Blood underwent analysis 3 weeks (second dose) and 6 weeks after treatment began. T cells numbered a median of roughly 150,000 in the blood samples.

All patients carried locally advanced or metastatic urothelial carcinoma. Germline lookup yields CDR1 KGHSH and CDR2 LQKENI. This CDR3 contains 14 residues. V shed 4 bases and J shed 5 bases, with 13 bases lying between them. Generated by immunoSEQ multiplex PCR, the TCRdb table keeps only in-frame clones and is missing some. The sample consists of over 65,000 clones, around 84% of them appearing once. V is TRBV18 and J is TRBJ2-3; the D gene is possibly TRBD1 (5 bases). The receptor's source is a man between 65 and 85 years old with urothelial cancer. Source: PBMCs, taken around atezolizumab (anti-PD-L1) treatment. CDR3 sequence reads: CASSQDIIVDTQYF. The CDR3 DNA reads TGTGCCAGCTCACAGGACATCATAGTAGATACGCAGTATTTT. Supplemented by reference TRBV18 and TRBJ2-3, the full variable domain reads NAGVMQNPRHLVRRRGQEARLRCSPMKGHSHVYWYRQLPEEGLKFMVYLQKENIIDESGMPKERFSAEFPKEGPSILRIQQVVRGDSAAYFCASSQDIIVDTQYFGPGTRLTVL.